This T cell receptor (beta chain) was identified in a study of cytomegalovirus exposure and HLA in healthy donors. Study background: Earlier findings included roughly 120 million unique TCR beta sequences obtained from about 170 million T cells.

Comment on this clone: Its specificity is unknown.

Study-level findings and limits: Most likely, a cluster of highly shared sequence variants arose as a sequencing artifact.

Amplification used 60 Vbeta primers and 13 Jbeta primers. Profiled with immunoSEQ multiplex PCR; TCRdb holds only in-frame clones, not every one. Of roughly 140,000 clones listed, 70% to 85% were seen once; the top ten hold 6.6%. The specimen sequenced was PBMCs. This receptor was taken from a woman between 45 and 60 years old in good health and CMV-seropositive.

CDR3 in amino acids: CSVGQGARRNTEAFF. The DNA for the CDR3 is TGCAGCGTTGGGCAGGGGGCGAGAAGGAACACTGAAGCTTTCTTT. The rearrangement joins TRBV29-1 to TRBJ1-1; the match to TRBD1 covers 8 bases. Germline lookup yields CDR1 SQVTM and CDR2 ANQGSEA. The CDR3 is 15 amino acids. The V gene end was trimmed by 4 bases and the J gene end by 1 base; junction bases not matched to a gene: 8.